Below, 31 T cell receptor beta chains from the same sample are listed, as sequenced in a study of T cell changes during pregnancy in multiple sclerosis. Assay: immunoSEQ multiplex PCR; the TCRdb copy retains only in-frame clones and omits some. The sample records 15,000 to 17,000 clones, about 83% being singletons. The starting material was CD8+ T cells from peripheral blood mononuclear cells, obtained after pregnancy. Receptors originate from a female donor in good health, enrolled as a control in a pregnancy study.

V gene TRBV27 combines with J gene TRBJ2-1; 9 bases match TRBD1. The germline V gene encodes CDR1 MNHEY and CDR2 SMNVEV (reference sequence). CDR3 size: 16 residues. Trimming at V came to 5 bases and at J to 8 bases, leaving 13 bases not matched to a gene. The chain's CDR3 is CASSVLGTGILDEQFF. DNA for the CDR3: TGTGCCAGCAGTGTACTCGGGACAGGGATTTTGGATGAGCAGTTCTTC.

The rearrangement links TRBV5-1 to TRBJ1-1; 10 bases align to TRBD1. V shed 4 bases and J 1 base; nucleotides not matched to a gene: 10. This CDR3 is 17 amino acids long. Per germline, CDR1 SGHRS and CDR2 YFSETQ. The CDR3 DNA sequence: TGCGCCAGCAGCGGGAGGGGGACAGGGGTCCCGAACACTGAAGCTTTCTTT. Protein sequence: CASSGRGTGVPNTEAFF.

The rearrangement joins TRBV14 to TRBJ1-6, with D perhaps matching TRBD1 (5 bases). CDR3 size: 13 residues. V shed 6 bases and J shed 10 bases, with 13 bases lying between them. Germline CDR1 reads SGHDN; CDR2 reads FVKESK. The CDR3 loop reads CASSPGGGSPLHF. CDR3 sequence (DNA): TGTGCCAGCAGTCCGGGGGGAGGGTCACCCCTCCACTTT.

The chain combines TRBV6-1 with TRBJ2-1, with 9 nucleotides matching TRBD2. CDR1 is MNHNS, CDR2 SASEGT, per germline. The CDR3 sequence is 15 residues long. After removal of 7 bases from V and 10 bases from J, the junction contained 14 bases not matched to a gene. The CDR3 DNA follows: TGTGCCAGCAACCCCTTAGCGGGAGCCGACGTGGAGCAGTTCTTC. It translates to CASNPLAGADVEQFF.

The genes are TRBV9 and TRBJ2-7, with TRBD1 identical over 7 bases. The trim removed 3 bases at V and 1 base at J, leaving 4 bases unmatched. CDR3 length: 14 residues. The germline V gene has CDR1 SGDLS and CDR2 YYNGEE. The CDR3 DNA reads TGTGCCAGCAGCGGTGGGGACAGTTCCTACGAGCAGTACTTC. It specifies CASSGGDSSYEQYF.

The V and J genes are TRBV15 and TRBJ2-2, with D uncertain. The CDR3 covers 12 residues. Trimming shortened V by 0 bases and J by 7 bases, and 3 bases separated the two germline ends. Germline V CDR1 and CDR2: LNHNV, YYDKDF (reference sequence). CDR3 loop: CATSRDNGELFF. The CDR3 DNA is TGTGCCACCAGCAGAGATAACGGGGAGCTGTTTTTT. Supplemented by reference TRBV15 and TRBJ2-2, the full variable domain reads DAMVIQNPRYQVTQFGKPVTLSCSQTLNHNVMYWYQQKSSQAPKLLFHYYDKDFNNEADTPDNFQSRRPNTSFCFLDIRSPGLGDTAMYLCATSRDNGELFFGEGSRLTVL.

The chain carries TRBV11-2 and TRBJ2-5, with D possibly matching TRBD1 (6 bases). Germline V gene sequence: CDR1 SGHAT, CDR2 FQNNGV. This CDR3 has 14 amino acids. The V and J ends lost 0 bases and 6 bases respectively, with 11 bases between them. The CDR3 reads CASSLEGRGKTQYF. As DNA, the CDR3 is TGTGCCAGCAGCTTAGAAGGCAGGGGAAAGACCCAGTACTTC.

The V gene is TRBV4-1, the J gene TRBJ1-1; D unclear. Germline V gene lookup returns CDR1 MGHRA and CDR2 YSYEKL. This CDR3 contains 16 residues. V was pared by 3 bases and J by 5 bases, with 19 bases between. The CDR3 region is CASSHPLGRDGTEAFF. CDR3 coding DNA: TGCGCCAGCAGCCATCCTCTTGGGAGGGATGGTACTGAAGCTTTCTTT.

This clone has only a few counts. The chain recombines TRBV6-1 with TRBJ1-1; a possible D gene is TRBD1 (6 bases). Germline CDR1 MNHNS, CDR2 SASEGT. The germline V and J ends were trimmed by 10 bases and 4 bases, with 19 bases remaining between them. The CDR3 contains 14 residues. The CDR3 here is CATRQRGASTEAFF. The CDR3, as DNA: TGTGCCACCCGGCAGCGGGGGGCGAGCACTGAAGCTTTCTTT.

The chain is built from TRBV7-9 and TRBJ2-7; 10 bases align to TRBD2. Germline V gene sequence: CDR1 SEHNR, CDR2 FQNEAQ (reference sequence). The junction had 4 bases not matched to a gene; V was cut back by 3 bases and J by 2 bases. The CDR3 runs to 15 residues. The CDR3 reads CASSFSGGTTYEQYF. The DNA for the CDR3 is TGTGCCAGCAGCTTTAGCGGGGGGACGACCTACGAGCAGTACTTC.

Only one count was recorded for this clone. The gene calls are TRBV4-3 and TRBJ1-6; 7 bases line up with TRBD1. Per germline, CDR1 LGHNA and CDR2 YSLEER. The length of the CDR3 is 16 residues. With V trimmed by 0 bases and J by 4 bases, 3 bases remained unmatched. CDR3 sequence reads: CASSQDRGQYNSPLHF. The CDR3 region has the DNA TGCGCCAGCAGCCAAGATCGGGGACAGTATAATTCACCCCTCCACTTT.

This chain connects TRBV9 to TRBJ2-2; 9 bases are a match to TRBD2. Germline V gene sequence: CDR1 SGDLS, CDR2 YYNGEE. The junction had 9 bases not matched to a gene; V was cut back by 1 base and J by 5 bases. The CDR3 is made up of 17 amino acids. CDR3 in amino acids: CASSVWASGDTTGELFF. The CDR3 DNA reads as TGTGCCAGCAGCGTATGGGCTAGCGGGGATACAACCGGGGAGCTGTTTTTT.

The chain carries TRBV9 and TRBJ2-2; the D gene is possibly TRBD1 (5 bases). V was clipped by 4 bases and J by 4 bases, with 17 bases between them. The germline V gene encodes CDR1 SGDLS and CDR2 YYNGEE. The CDR3 is made up of 16 amino acids. This chain's CDR3 is CASSPTGTPGTGELFF. CDR3 bases: TGTGCCAGCAGCCCCACAGGAACACCCGGCACCGGGGAGCTGTTTTTT.

V is TRBV9 and J is TRBJ2-7; 7 positions agree with TRBD1. CDR3 size: 17 residues. CDR1 and CDR2 from the germline V gene are SGDLS and YYNGEE. The ends lost 3 bases at V and 3 bases at J; junction bases unmatched: 15. CDR3 in DNA: TGTGCCAGCAGCGAAGAGTCGGAACAGGGGCCCATCTACGAGCAGTACTTC. Protein sequence: CASSEESEQGPIYEQYF.

This chain uses TRBV28 with TRBJ2-1; TRBD1 matches at 9 bases. V lost 6 bases to trimming and J lost 9 bases; unmatched junction nucleotides: 9. CDR1 and CDR2 from the germline V gene are MDHEN and SYDVKM. This CDR3 comprises 14 residues. Here the CDR3 reads CASRGQGFAGEQFF. In nucleotides, the CDR3 is TGTGCCAGCAGAGGACAGGGGTTTGCGGGTGAGCAGTTCTTC.

This clone was found once. The chain recombines TRBV6-5 with TRBJ2-7, with 7 bases identical to TRBD1. The CDR3 length is 15 residues. Unmatched junction bases numbered 9, after V lost 2 bases and J lost 5 bases. CDR1 is MNHEY, CDR2 SVGAGI, per germline. Written as DNA, the CDR3 is TGTGCCAGCAGTTACCTGCCAGGGGGTAGCGACGAGCAGTACTTC. Its protein product is CASSYLPGGSDEQYF.

By share of the sample, this clone is hyperexpanded (1% or more). The chain carries TRBV13 and TRBJ2-7; possible D gene TRBD2, 5 bases. CDR3 size: 14 residues. CDR1 is PRHDT, CDR2 FYEKMQ, per germline (reference sequence). The ends were cut back, 2 bases at V and 2 bases at J, with 10 bases in the middle. CDR3 loop: CASSLRGSPYEQYF. The CDR3 nucleotides read TGTGCCAGCAGCTTAAGAGGGAGTCCCTACGAGCAGTACTTC. Using reference TRBV13 and TRBJ2-7 for the parts outside the CDR3, the full variable domain is AAGVIQSPRHLIKEKRETATLKCYPIPRHDTVYWYQQGPGQDPQFLISFYEKMQSDKGSIPDRFSAQQFSDYHSELNMSSLELGDSALYFCASSLRGSPYEQYFGPGTRLTVT.

The chain carries TRBV14 and TRBJ1-5; D perhaps matches TRBD1 (5 bases). The germline V gene has CDR1 SGHDN and CDR2 FVKESK. The CDR3 covers 13 residues. Trimming removed 3 bases from V and 6 bases from J, with 9 bases in between. CDR3 coding DNA: TGTGCCAGCAGCCAGCAGGGTGGTCAGCCCCAGCATTTT. Protein sequence: CASSQQGGQPQHF.

The chain is built from TRBV2 and TRBJ1-2; D gene unclear. This CDR3 has 12 amino acids. Germline loops: CDR1 SNHLY, CDR2 FYNNEI. The V end lost 5 bases, the J end lost 4 bases, and 8 bases lay between the germline ends. CDR3 sequence: CASSLPVYGYTF. The DNA of the CDR3 is TGTGCCAGCAGTTTACCGGTCTATGGCTACACCTTC.

V usage is TRBV27 and J usage is TRBJ1-2; the match to TRBD1 covers 9 bases. The V and J ends lost 4 bases and 1 base, in that order; junction bases with no gene match: 10. Germline lookup yields CDR1 MNHEY and CDR2 SMNVEV (reference sequence). This CDR3 contains 17 residues. The CDR3 region is CASSYRTGVGGNYGYTF. DNA for the CDR3: TGTGCCAGCAGTTACAGGACAGGGGTCGGGGGTAACTATGGCTACACCTTC.

This clone was seen just once. The chain uses TRBV27 and TRBJ1-4; D unclear. The germline CDR1 and CDR2 sequences are MNHEY and SMNVEV (reference sequence). The CDR3 length is 15 residues. V was cut by 5 bases and J by 0 bases, with 10 bases left in between. The CDR3 bases are TGTGCCAGCAGTCTCCAGAGCGCAACTAATGAAAAACTGTTTTTT. Protein product: CASSLQSATNEKLFF.

This chain connects TRBV7-8 to TRBJ2-7, with 13 bases matching TRBD2. Germline loops: CDR1 SGHVS, CDR2 FQNEAQ. Trimming took 1 base from V and 4 from J; bases not matched to a gene: 1. This CDR3 has 15 residues. Here the CDR3 DNA reads TGTGCCAGCAGCTTAGGGACTAGCGGGGGTTACGAGCAGTACTTC. It is translated as CASSLGTSGGYEQYF. The entire variable domain, with the rest obtained from reference TRBV7-8 and TRBJ2-7, is as follows: GAGVSQSPRYKVAKRGQDVALRCDPISGHVSLFWYQQALGQGPEFLTYFQNEAQLDKSGLPSDRFFAERPEGSVSTLKIQRTQQEDSAVYLCASSLGTSGGYEQYFGPGTRLTVT.

The J gene is TRBJ1-2, the V gene TRBV19; D gene unclear. The CDR3 totals 12 residues. V was shortened by 8 bases and J by 4 bases, with 11 bases between the two germline ends. Germline CDR1 is LNHDA and CDR2 is SQIVND (reference sequence). CDR3 nucleotides: TGTGCCAGTCGCGAGCGGGGCTATGGCTACACCTTC. This translates into CASRERGYGYTF. Full variable domain (rest looked up from reference TRBV19 and TRBJ1-2): DGGITQSPKYLFRKEGQNVTLSCEQNLNHDAMYWYRQDPGQGLRLIYYSQIVNDFQKGDIAEGYSVSREKKESFPLTVTSAQKNPTAFYLCASRERGYGYTFGSGTRLTVV.

This chain joins TRBV27 and TRBJ2-2; 10 bases are shared with TRBD2. From germline, CDR1 is MNHEY and CDR2 SMNVEV (reference sequence). CDR3 length: 13 amino acids. The trim removed 5 bases at V and 6 bases at J, leaving 0 bases unmatched. This CDR3 is CASSSGGAGELFF. The CDR3 DNA follows: TGTGCCAGCAGTAGCGGGGGGGCCGGGGAGCTGTTTTTT.

The rearrangement links TRBV10-2 to TRBJ1-3, with D tentatively TRBD1 (5 bases). Germline values: CDR1 WSHSY, CDR2 SAAADI. The V end lost 4 bases, the J end lost 0 bases, and 10 bases lay between the germline ends. CDR3 length: 15 residues. The CDR3 loop reads CASSGRANSGNTIYF. Written as DNA, the CDR3 is TGCGCCAGCAGTGGCAGGGCCAACTCTGGAAACACCATATATTTT.

The chain has TRBV27 and TRBJ1-2; a possible D gene is TRBD1 (6 bases). CDR1 is MNHEY and CDR2 is SMNVEV in the germline V gene (reference sequence). V lost 1 base, J lost 7 bases, and 13 bases lay in between. This CDR3 contains 14 residues. The CDR3 sequence is CASSLYPTGPGYTF. The CDR3, as DNA: TGTGCCAGCAGTTTATATCCGACAGGACCTGGCTACACCTTC.

The chain carries TRBV4-1 and TRBJ2-3, with TRBD2 matching over 10 bases. V gave up 5 bases and J gave up 2 bases; unmatched junction bases: 7. Germline-derived CDR1 and CDR2 are MGHRA and YSYEKL. The CDR3 has 16 residues. In nucleotides, the CDR3 is TGCGCCAGCAGCTACTTAGCGGGAGGTACCACAGATACGCAGTATTTT. It encodes CASSYLAGGTTDTQYF.

The chain has TRBV6-4 and TRBJ2-3, with 10 bases that match TRBD2. V lost 0 bases, J lost 1 base, and 1 base stayed unmatched. Per the germline V gene, CDR1 is MRHNA and CDR2 is SNTAGT. The CDR3 spans 16 residues. The CDR3 spells CASSDSGTSGTDTQYF. CDR3 bases: TGTGCCAGCAGTGACTCGGGGACTAGCGGCACAGATACGCAGTATTTT.

The chain employs TRBV4-3 and TRBJ2-7; 9 positions agree with TRBD1. Looked up from germline, CDR1 is LGHNA and CDR2 is YSLEER. The CDR3 is 16 residues long. The V segment lost 2 bases and the J segment 6 bases; nucleotides outside the gene matches: 11. CDR3 sequence (DNA): TGCGCCAGCAGCCAAAGGGACAGGGATTCGGCTGGCGAGCAGTACTTC. Its protein is CASSQRDRDSAGEQYF.

This chain connects TRBV5-4 to TRBJ2-3; 9 nucleotides line up with TRBD2. V was clipped by 2 bases and J by 1 base; unmatched bases: 5. CDR1 is SGHNT, CDR2 YYREEE, per germline (reference sequence). The CDR3 has 16 amino acids. CDR3 DNA: TGTGCCAGCAGCTTAAAGCGGGAGGTGGGCACAGATACGCAGTATTTT. This encodes CASSLKREVGTDTQYF.

Comments on this clone: Its ends do not fully match the called genes, so a read error is possible. The J gene is TRBJ1-4, the V gene TRBV2, with 10 bases that match TRBD1. This CDR3 is 10 amino acids long. Germline V gene sequence: CDR1 SNHLY, CDR2 FYNNEI. The CDR3 is CASERQGAVF. DNA for the CDR3: TGTGCCAGCGAAAGACAGGGGGCGGTTTTT.